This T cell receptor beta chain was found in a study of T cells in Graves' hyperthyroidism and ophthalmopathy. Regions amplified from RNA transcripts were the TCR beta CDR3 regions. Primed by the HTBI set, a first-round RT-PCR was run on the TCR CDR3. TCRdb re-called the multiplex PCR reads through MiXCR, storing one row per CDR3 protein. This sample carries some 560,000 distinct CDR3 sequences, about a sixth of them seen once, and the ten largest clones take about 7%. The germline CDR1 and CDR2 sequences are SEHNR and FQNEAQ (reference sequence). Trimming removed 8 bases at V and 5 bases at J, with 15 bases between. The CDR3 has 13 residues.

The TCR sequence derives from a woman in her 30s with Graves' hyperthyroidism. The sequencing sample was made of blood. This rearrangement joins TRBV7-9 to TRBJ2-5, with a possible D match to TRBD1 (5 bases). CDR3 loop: CASSQAPEETQYF. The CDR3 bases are TGTGCCAGCTCACAGGCTCCGGAGGAGACCCAGTACTTC.